The TCR beta chain under discussion was sequenced for a study of blood T cells in healthy people across ages. There are many counts of this clonotype. Its antigen is unknown. A junction boundary mismatches the germline segment, possibly from a read error. RNA extraction gave at least 5 micrograms of total RNA per sample. Points from the study as a whole: Strong correlation linked observed beta diversity and percent naive T cells. Estimates based on one million T cells were treated as lower bounds. PBMC samples, being unsorted, prevented any conclusive comparison of naive and antigen-experienced cells.

A J-beta primer mix and a sample-barcoded 5' primer were used in a second PCR of roughly 6 to 11 cycles. TCRdb re-called the 5' RACE reads through MiXCR, storing one row per CDR3 protein. The repertoire holds about 1.6 million distinct CDR3 sequences, with approximately 32% as singletons. This CDR3 spans 14 amino acids. The germline gives CDR1 MGHRA, CDR2 YSYEKL. Sequences were obtained from blood. The rearrangement uses TRBV4-1 and TRBJ1-2, with D tentatively TRBD1 (5 bases). The TCR comes from a woman younger than 45 in good health. DNA of the CDR3: TGTGCCAGCAGCCAAGTGGGGGGAGACTATGGCTACACCTTC. Its translation is CASSQVGGDYGYTF.